The clone carrying this T cell receptor (beta chain) was picked up a small number of times. The CDR3 totals 16 residues. CDR1 and CDR2 from the germline V gene are SEHNR and FQNEAQ (reference sequence). V lost 5 bases and J lost 2, with 18 bases in between. Libraries were prepared by immunoSEQ multiplex PCR; TCRdb keeps only in-frame clonotypes and omits some of them. The sample shows approximately 13,000 clones, 30% to 40% of them seen only once. This record comes from a study of graft-versus-host responses after intestinal transplantation. Plates contained about 200,000 CFSE-labeled responder cells and about 200,000 irradiated, violet-dye-labeled stimulator cells. Sorted cells were CFSE-low CD3+CD4+ or CD3+CD8+ proliferating responders.

This receptor was obtained from a human patient who received an intestinal transplant. The sample here was alloreactive CD8+ T cells from a mixed lymphocyte reaction culture, taken before intestinal transplant. Subset noted: CFSE-low proliferating T cells sorted from roughly 6-day pre-transplant mixed lymphocyte reaction (GvH or HvG direction). The genes are TRBV7-9 and TRBJ2-5; possible D gene TRBD1, 6 bases. CDR3 region: CASSQDQGLPQETQYF. CDR3 bases: TGTGCCAGCAGCCAGGATCAGGGGCTTCCTCAAGAGACCCAGTACTTC.